The rows below give T cell receptor beta chains drawn from one sample of a study of control samples from healthy donors and cancer patients. Profiled with immunoSEQ multiplex PCR; TCRdb holds only in-frame clones, not every one. The sample gives about 130,000 clones, around 90% of which show up once; about 2.5% is in the top ten. What was sequenced was blood. Source of these receptors: a man younger than 35 in good health. Both conserved end residues are part of each CDR3. Each record gives: D gene, V gene, J gene, CDR3 protein. D genes are given only for firm matches.

>-|TRBV5-4|TRBJ2-5
CASSLAGEQETQYF
>-|TRBV9|TRBJ1-6
CASSEESSYNSPLHF
>-|TRBV5-1|TRBJ2-2
CASSWAYGELFF
>TRBD2|TRBV7-8|TRBJ2-1
CASSRAGLAGVGEQFF
>-|TRBV29-1|TRBJ1-1
CSAGPLRDTEAFF
>-|TRBV9|TRBJ2-7
CASSVGHEQYF
>-|TRBV5-6|TRBJ2-2
CASNLRTNTGELFF
>TRBD1|TRBV30|TRBJ2-2
CAWSATGGTGELFF
>TRBD2|TRBV3-1/TRBV3-2|TRBJ2-7
CASSLMAGLASSEQYF
>-|TRBV24-1|TRBJ2-2
CATGVTGSNTGELFF
>-|TRBV5-1|TRBJ1-1
CASTQGSGTEAFF
>-|TRBV7-2|TRBJ2-1
CASSPYPRVTAYNEQFF
>-|TRBV7-2|TRBJ2-5
CASNFRVRETQYF
>-|TRBV3-1/TRBV3-2|TRBJ1-2
CASSQEREGRYGYTF
>-|TRBV27|TRBJ1-5
CASRKGFNQPQHF
>TRBD2|TRBV5-1|TRBJ2-5
CASSADTSGGARETQYF
>TRBD1|TRBV10-3|TRBJ1-1
CAISESYGQGNTEAFF
>-|TRBV12-3/TRBV12-4|TRBJ2-1
CASSLKDNEQFF
>-|TRBV6-1|TRBJ1-5
CASSEIGRNQPQHF
>TRBD2|TRBV2|TRBJ2-3
CASSGLAGGFGTQYF
>-|TRBV7-6|TRBJ2-1
CASSADLSSYNEQFF
>-|TRBV9|TRBJ2-2
CASSVIGAGSGGELFF
>TRBD1|TRBV7-6|TRBJ2-5
CASSPETGGEETQYF
>-|TRBV28|TRBJ2-7
CASSSRGTYEQYF
>-|TRBV5-1|TRBJ2-2
CASSLSTNTGELFF
>TRBD1|TRBV28|TRBJ1-5
CASSGGTGLQPQHF
>-|TRBV10-3|TRBJ1-2
CAITGDYGYTF